Listed below are T cell receptor beta chains from one sample, sequenced in a study of blood T cell repertoires in COVID-19. Data came from immunoSEQ multiplex PCR; TCRdb stores just in-frame clones and leaves some out. The sample consists of roughly 65,000 clones, 75% to 80% of them appearing once. Material: peripheral blood. The source of these receptors is a human donor in a cohort sampled during active COVID-19. Each CDR3 is given with its conserved first and last residue. The D gene is left open where the match is weak. Clone size is stated in some rows and not others, as once, few, many or a class when expanded.

CDR3nt: TGCAGCGTTCAACCGCGTGAAGCTTTCTTT
CDR3aa: CSVQPREAFF
j_gene: TRBJ1-1
d_gene: .
v_gene: TRBV29-1
abundance: many

CDR3nt: TGTGCCAGCAGCCAAGATCACAGGGGGTACTATGGCTACACCTTC
CDR3aa: CASSQDHRGYYGYTF
j_gene: TRBJ1-2
d_gene: TRBD1
v_gene: TRBV3-1/TRBV3-2
abundance: .

CDR3nt: TGTGCCAGCAGTTTGACAGGGGGCACGAATTCACCCCTCCACTTT
CDR3aa: CASSLTGGTNSPLHF
j_gene: TRBJ1-6
d_gene: TRBD1
v_gene: TRBV2
abundance: few

CDR3nt: TGCGCCAGCAGCTTGTCAGGGGGATCCTACAATGAGCAGTTCTTC
CDR3aa: CASSLSGGSYNEQFF
j_gene: TRBJ2-1
d_gene: TRBD1
v_gene: TRBV5-1
abundance: .

CDR3nt: TGTGCCTGGACCCCGCAGGGTGAATACGAGCAGTACTTC
CDR3aa: CAWTPQGEYEQYF
j_gene: TRBJ2-7
d_gene: .
v_gene: TRBV30
abundance: .

CDR3nt: TGTGCCAGCAGTGACCTAGGACAGGGGGGCCAAGAGACCCAGTACTTC
CDR3aa: CASSDLGQGGQETQYF
j_gene: TRBJ2-5
d_gene: TRBD1
v_gene: TRBV6-1
abundance: .

CDR3nt: TGTGCCACCAGTGATTTAGGACAGGCTAACACAGATACGCAGTATTTT
CDR3aa: CATSDLGQANTDTQYF
j_gene: TRBJ2-3
d_gene: TRBD1
v_gene: TRBV24-1
abundance: .

CDR3nt: TGTGCCAGCAGCCAAGTGGAGGATACGCAGTATTTT
CDR3aa: CASSQVEDTQYF
j_gene: TRBJ2-3
d_gene: .
v_gene: TRBV3-1/TRBV3-2
abundance: few

CDR3nt: TGCGCCAGCAGCTTGGAACAGCCCTACGAGCAGTACTTC
CDR3aa: CASSLEQPYEQYF
j_gene: TRBJ2-7
d_gene: .
v_gene: TRBV5-1
abundance: .

CDR3nt: TGTGCCAGCAGCCCCGGGGGAGGGGAGCACGAAAAACTGTTTTTT
CDR3aa: CASSPGGGEHEKLFF
j_gene: TRBJ1-4
d_gene: .
v_gene: TRBV5-4
abundance: .

CDR3nt: TGTGCCAGCAGCCGAACTAGCGGGGCCCAAGAGACCCAGTACTTC
CDR3aa: CASSRTSGAQETQYF
j_gene: TRBJ2-5
d_gene: TRBD2
v_gene: TRBV5-4
abundance: .